The text below deals with one T cell receptor (beta chain). The antigen is unknown. The data were taken from a study of cytomegalovirus exposure and HLA in healthy donors. The PCR used 60 Vbeta and 13 Jbeta primers. Assay used: immunoSEQ multiplex PCR; TCRdb lists only in-frame clones, some missing. The sample data list some 180,000 clones. Study-wide findings and caveats: Productive rates of about 90% or about 30% were seen for most TCR beta V segments in an earlier analysis. Highly shared variants forming one cluster were likely a sequencing artifact. Reports state that TCR beta sequences accurately predicted most subjects' HLA-A and HLA-B alleles. Information on immune exposure was restricted to one variable (CMV serostatus).

The clonotype was recovered from a man between 25 and 39 years old in good health and CMV-seronegative. The sample was PBMCs.

This CDR3 reads CSVEGQGLDYGYTF. CDR3 DNA: TGCAGCGTTGAAGGCCAGGGGCTCGACTATGGCTACACCTTC. The chain has TRBV29-1 and TRBJ1-2, with a weak D call TRBD1 (6 bases). Trimming removed 1 base from V and 3 bases from J, with 12 bases in between. From germline, CDR1 is SQVTM and CDR2 ANQGSEA. This CDR3 has 14 residues.